This T cell receptor beta chain was profiled in a study of Graves' ophthalmopathy and Graves' hyperthyroidism (dated by TCRdb to the late 2010s). In the study overall: Hyperthyroidism was defined as stable when no progression to ophthalmopathy occurred within 18 months of follow-up. The study used signatures of the TCR beta repertoire to tell Graves' ophthalmopathy apart from Graves' hyperthyroidism and to predict which patients would progress to ophthalmopathy. In total, 135 blood samples were TCR-sequenced: some 43 ophthalmopathy, 75 hyperthyroidism and roughly 17 hyperthyroidism-to-ophthalmopathy patients. A discovery set of 100 patients (more than 40 ophthalmopathy, some 58 stable hyperthyroidism) was enrolled to explore V-J signatures distinguishing ophthalmopathy from hyperthyroidism. For independent validation, a separate cohort was made up of fewer than 20 hyperthyroidism patients plus 17 patients who later progressed from hyperthyroidism to ophthalmopathy. In roughly 6 hyperthyroidism patients, the T-cell repertoires found in thyroid tissue were compared with those found in blood. Following sampling, methimazole starting at 30 mg daily was administered to hyperthyroidism patients, and high-dose intravenous methylprednisolone was administered to ophthalmopathy patients. On the study overall, not on this receptor specifically: Most of the expanded thyroid clonotypes with a frequency above 0.001 were also detected in blood, and it was suggested that the thyroid immune response may be reflected by blood repertoires. Sample size was not predetermined statistically, and investigators were not blinded to group allocation. In cross-validation, the 13-signature model distinguished ophthalmopathy from stable hyperthyroidism with about 88% sensitivity and around 81% specificity, and in the test set the corresponding values were approximately 80% and 68%. In validation, the model predicted ophthalmopathy progression with over 60% sensitivity and approximately 72% specificity; around twelve predicted patients were CT-confirmed with GO in a median of 6.5 months.

For repertoire sequencing, the TCR beta CDR3 regions were amplified from RNA transcripts. The first round was an RT-PCR using HTBI primers with the Qiagen OneStep RT-PCR kit, and this first round was followed by a second-round multiplex PCR, then size selection and purification. Libraries were sequenced on an Illumina HiSeq2000 using paired-end 100 bp reads. The original methods were these. SOAPnuke was used to process the reads, throwing out any read that had adapters, had uncalled bases, had a mean Phred below 15, or lacked an exact constant-primer or identifier match. COPE v1.2.5 was used to merge the high-quality paired reads. Each unique nucleotide sequence was defined as a clonotype, and clonotypes were aligned to IMGT TRB V, D and J references with MiTCR v1.1. Only V-J combinations with frequency above 0.0001 were analysed, covering approximately 99% of repertoires. For each V-J combination, a TCR clonal expansion and chaos score was defined as F50 clonal expansion divided by the chaos observed in the TCRdist matrix. Features were reduced by Welch's t-statistics and random forest to more than 10 V-J combinations, which fed a naive Bayes classifier. The similarity between thyroid and blood repertoires was quantified using the Morisita-Horn index. The raw public data were reprocessed by TCRdb itself: fastp quality trimming at Q25, MiXCR clonotype calling, in-frame beta chains only. Rows with a matching CDR3 protein are joined into one entry that keeps the most common DNA and genes. TCRdb assigned the V and J calls; the authors' analysis was not used. Counted in this sample were 900,000 to 1,200,000 distinct CDR3 sequences; less than 45% of them appeared once. The top ten constitute 11% of the sample.

The CDR3 has 15 amino acids, counting the end cysteine and phenylalanine. Of all the DNA, just the CDR3 is kept, 45 bases in frame from base 1. Relative to germline, V is 2 bases shorter and J is 1 base shorter, with 12 bases between their ends. In the germline V gene (reference sequence), CDR1 corresponds to DFQATT and CDR2 to SNEGSKA. Hyperthyroidism patients were newly diagnosed, were aged 18 to 65 years, and had a disease duration under 2 months. Patients with other autoimmune diseases, uncontrolled infections, pregnancy or lactation were excluded. Clinical symptoms, serum thyroxine, TRAb, thyroid ultrasound and orbital computed tomography formed the basis of the diagnosis. Total RNA was extracted with Trizol reagent and quality-checked on an Agilent 2100 Bioanalyzer. To note about this clonotype: It lacks a known antigen. No base-level quality is on record; no much larger clone is a single base apart.

This receptor was obtained from an adult man with Graves' hyperthyroidism. Sequenced input: peripheral blood or thyroid tissue (not recorded which). The rearrangement combines TRBV20-1 with TRBJ1-5; D gene: possibly TRBD1, on 5 matching bases. The CDR3 loop reads CSARTEGRSNQPQHF. The DNA reads as follows: TGCAGTGCTAGAACCGAGGGGCGAAGCAATCAGCCCCAGCATTTT.